A selection of T cell receptor beta chains follows, all from one sample in a study of cytomegalovirus exposure and HLA in healthy donors. The data were produced by immunoSEQ multiplex PCR, yet TCRdb's version contains in-frame clones alone and is incomplete. Of some 90,000 clones in the sample, around nine tenths were seen once. Sequenced input: PBMCs. The receptors here all came from a woman aged 25 to 45 in good health and CMV-seronegative. Each CDR3 is given with its conserved first and last residue. D genes are given only for firm matches. Part of the rows lack a size; the others show once, few, many or a class for expanded clones.

>TRBV11-2|16|TRBJ2-1|TRBD2|-
TGTGCCAGCAGCCCCTCACAGCGGGGGCCGGGAAATGAGCAGTTCTTC
CASSPSQRGPGNEQFF
>TRBV27|18|TRBJ1-1|-|-
TGTGCCAGCAGTTCATATTTATCTCGGGGGGCGGTCATGACTGAAGCTTTCTTT
CASSSYLSRGAVMTEAFF
>TRBV7-9|14|TRBJ2-7|-|-
TGTGCCAGCAGCCAGCAGCGAGCCTTGGACGAGCAGTACTTC
CASSQQRALDEQYF
>TRBV7-2|16|TRBJ1-1|TRBD1|once
TGTGCCAGCAGCTTTAGGGACAGGTATTTGGGGGCCGAAGCTTTCTTT
CASSFRDRYLGAEAFF
>TRBV9|13|TRBJ1-1|-|-
TGTGCCAGCACCCAAGGGGAAGCCACTGAAGCTTTCTTT
CASTQGEATEAFF
>TRBV7-9|17|TRBJ1-5|-|-
TGTGCCAGCAGCTTAGTCAGAGGGTTGCAAAGCAATCAGCCCCAGCATTTT
CASSLVRGLQSNQPQHF
>TRBV9|16|TRBJ1-1|TRBD1|-
TGTGCCAGCAGCGTTGGGATCGGGACAGGTTACACTGAAGCTTTCTTT
CASSVGIGTGYTEAFF
>TRBV29-1|12|TRBJ1-5|-|-
TGCAGCGCGAGCCACCGGAATCAGCCCCAGCATTTT
CSASHRNQPQHF
>TRBV5-6|14|TRBJ1-5|TRBD1|-
TGTGCCAGCAGCTCAAACAGGGGGAGTCAGCCCCAGCATTTT
CASSSNRGSQPQHF
>TRBV10-3|15|TRBJ1-4|-|-
TGTGCCATCAGCCTAGGGGAAGGACCTAATGAAAAACTGTTTTTT
CAISLGEGPNEKLFF
>TRBV28|17|TRBJ1-5|-|-
TGTGCCAGCAGAGGGGGGGTGAGACAGGAGCCTCGGCAGCCCCAGCATTTT
CASRGGVRQEPRQPQHF
>TRBV6-1|15|TRBJ1-6|-|-
TGTGCCAGCAGTGAAAGGGGATTGGGTAATTCACCCCTCCACTTT
CASSERGLGNSPLHF
>TRBV11-2|12|TRBJ1-5|-|-
TGTGCCAGCAGCTTGGAGGTAGGGCCCCAGCATTTT
CASSLEVGPQHF
>TRBV28|16|TRBJ2-2|TRBD2|-
TGTGCCAGCAGTTTATATGCTAGCGGGAGGCCCGGGGAGCTGTTTTTT
CASSLYASGRPGELFF
>TRBV2|14|TRBJ2-5|-|-
TGTGCCAGCAGTGATCAAGGACGGATAGGGGCCCAGTACTTC
CASSDQGRIGAQYF
>TRBV6-5|13|TRBJ1-2|TRBD1|-
TGTGCCAGCAGTTCGGGACAGCTATATGGCTACACCTTC
CASSSGQLYGYTF
>TRBV19|13|TRBJ1-1|-|-
TGTGCCAGTAGTACCCAGGGATGGACTGAAGCTTTCTTT
CASSTQGWTEAFF
>TRBV5-4|14|TRBJ2-7|-|once
TGTGCCAGCAGCTTCAGTGTAGGGGGCTACGAGCAGTACTTC
CASSFSVGGYEQYF
>TRBV5-4|15|TRBJ2-5|TRBD1|-
TGTGCCAGCAGCCCCCAAAAGGGACAGAAAGAGACCCAGTACTTC
CASSPQKGQKETQYF
>TRBV5-4|14|TRBJ2-7|TRBD2|-
TGTGCCAGCAGCAGGGACAGCGGGGGGTCCGAGCAGTACTTC
CASSRDSGGSEQYF
>TRBV19|16|TRBJ2-1|TRBD1|-
TGTGCCAGTAGCAGCGCCCGGGACAGGGGCTACAATGAGCAGTTCTTC
CASSSARDRGYNEQFF
>TRBV9|15|TRBJ1-2|-|-
TGTGCCAGCACCCGTGGTGGGGGGGCGAACTATGGCTACACCTTC
CASTRGGGANYGYTF
>TRBV28|14|TRBJ1-1|-|-
TGTGCCAGCACCCCCCCTTTAGAGAACACTGAAGCTTTCTTT
CASTPPLENTEAFF